The 3 T cell receptor beta chains below were found in one sample sequenced in a study of Ad26.COV2.S vaccination and SARS-CoV-2 variants (dated by TCRdb to about 2021). Library preparation employed the immunoSEQ multiplex PCR assay. TCRdb holds this immuneACCESS table with in-frame rearrangements only. Some clones are missing; in checked studies, unresolved V genes explain under half, and the rest has no known cause. For this sample the table gives 300,000 to 450,000 clones, of which approximately 84% were detected only once. Roughly 3.5% of the sample is taken by the ten largest. The intended sense of this specimen's treatment or condition label: approximately 18 received Ad26.COV2.S at low or high dose, single or two shots; several received placebo; per-sample allocation not given. For vaccine and placebo recipients, repertoires were sequenced using samples collected on day 63 after the first injection.

Material: peripheral blood, obtained in a trial of Ad26.COV2.S vaccine versus placebo. The receptors come from a person between 18 and 65 years old who received the Ad26.COV2.S COVID-19 vaccine or a placebo.

The rearrangement joins TRBV9 to TRBJ1-1; TRBD1 matches at 7 bases. CDR1 is SGDLS and CDR2 is YYNGEE in the germline V gene. The CDR3 is 16 residues long. The V gene end was trimmed by 3 bases and the J gene end by 1 base; junction bases not matched to a gene: 9. CDR3 sequence: CASSGRDSLPNTEAFF. The CDR3 nucleotides read TGTGCCAGCAGCGGCCGGGACAGCCTACCGAACACTGAAGCTTTCTTT.

V gene TRBV30 combines with J gene TRBJ1-4, with TRBD1 as a possible D gene (6 bases). The CDR3 extends over 14 amino acids. The ends were cut back, 4 bases at V and 8 bases at J, with 17 bases in the middle. Germline CDR1 is GTSNPN and CDR2 is SVGIG (reference sequence). The CDR3 loop is CAWMGGHVGEKLFF. The CDR3 region has the DNA TGTGCCTGGATGGGGGGACACGTCGGCGAAAAACTGTTTTTT.

The chain recombines TRBV19 with TRBJ1-4; a possible D gene is TRBD1 (5 bases). The V and J ends lost 7 bases and 0 bases respectively, with 21 bases between them. Looked up from germline, CDR1 is LNHDA and CDR2 is SQIVND (reference sequence). The CDR3 contains 18 residues. CDR3 nucleotide sequence: TGTGCCAGTACGAAAAACGGGGCAGGGAAGGCAACTAATGAAAAACTGTTTTTT. Its translation is CASTKNGAGKATNEKLFF.